These 6 T cell receptor beta chains were sequenced from one sample in a study of cytomegalovirus exposure and HLA in healthy donors. The PCR used 60 Vbeta and 13 Jbeta primers. This table comes from immunoSEQ multiplex PCR, and its TCRdb copy is limited to in-frame clones, with some not included. The table includes around 200,000 clones, roughly 91% detected once. The specimen was PBMCs. These TCRs come from a woman between 18 and 30 years old in good health and CMV-seronegative.

This clone has just one count. The V and J genes are TRBV28 and TRBJ2-7, with 7 bases identical to TRBD1. Germline V gives CDR1 MDHEN, CDR2 SYDVKM. The CDR3 consists of 13 residues. The V gene end was trimmed by 3 bases and the J gene end by 3 bases; junction bases not matched to a gene: 2. The CDR3 is CASSFRQGYEQYF. In DNA, the CDR3 is TGTGCCAGCAGTTTCCGACAGGGCTACGAGCAGTACTTC.

V and J are TRBV30 and TRBJ2-7; weak D call: TRBD1 (6 bases). This CDR3 comprises 12 residues. The V gene's germline CDR1 is GTSNPN and CDR2 SVGIG (reference sequence). Deletions cut 2 bases from V and 5 bases from J, with 10 bases between. CDR3 protein: CAWSKAGDEQYF. In nucleotides, the CDR3 is TGTGCCTGGAGTAAGGCAGGGGACGAGCAGTACTTC.

J is TRBJ2-7 and V is TRBV28, with TRBD1 as a possible D gene (6 bases). From germline, CDR1 is MDHEN and CDR2 SYDVKM. The CDR3 runs 11 residues. V lost 10 bases, J lost 1 base, and 8 bases lay in between. The CDR3 loop reads CAIGQSYEQYF. DNA of the CDR3: TGTGCCATCGGACAGTCCTACGAGCAGTACTTC.

The CDR3 region is CASSLLAFTGTGEAFF. The CDR3 DNA reads as TGTGCCAGCAGCCTCCTGGCCTTTACAGGGACCGGTGAAGCTTTCTTT. The chain joins TRBV14 to TRBJ1-1, with D maybe TRBD1 (6 bases). V was cut by 4 bases and J by 7 bases, with 22 bases left in between. The CDR3 totals 16 residues. Per germline, CDR1 SGHDN and CDR2 FVKESK.

The V gene is TRBV19, the J gene TRBJ2-3; D might be TRBD2 (6 bases). In germline, CDR1 is LNHDA, CDR2 SQIVND (reference sequence). CDR3 length: 15 residues. V shed 1 base and J shed 5 bases, with 13 bases lying between them. CDR3 sequence (DNA): TGTGCCAGTAGTATAGCGGGAGCCATCGTAGATACGCAGTATTTT. It yields the protein CASSIAGAIVDTQYF.

The chain combines TRBV5-4 with TRBJ2-5, with 15 bases fitting TRBD2. This CDR3 comprises 17 residues. The ends lost 4 bases at V and 2 bases at J; junction bases unmatched: 6. The germline V gene encodes CDR1 SGHNT and CDR2 YYREEE (reference sequence). The DNA of the CDR3 is TGTGCCAGCAGCACCGGGACTAGCGGGGGGTTTCAAGAGACCCAGTACTTC. Translating it yields CASSTGTSGGFQETQYF. The whole variable domain, filled in from reference TRBV5-4 and TRBJ2-5, reads ETGVTQSPTHLIKTRGQQVTLRCSSQSGHNTVSWYQQALGQGPQFIFQYYREEENGRGNFPPRFSGLQFPNYSSELNVNALELDDSALYLCASSTGTSGGFQETQYFGPGTRLLVL.